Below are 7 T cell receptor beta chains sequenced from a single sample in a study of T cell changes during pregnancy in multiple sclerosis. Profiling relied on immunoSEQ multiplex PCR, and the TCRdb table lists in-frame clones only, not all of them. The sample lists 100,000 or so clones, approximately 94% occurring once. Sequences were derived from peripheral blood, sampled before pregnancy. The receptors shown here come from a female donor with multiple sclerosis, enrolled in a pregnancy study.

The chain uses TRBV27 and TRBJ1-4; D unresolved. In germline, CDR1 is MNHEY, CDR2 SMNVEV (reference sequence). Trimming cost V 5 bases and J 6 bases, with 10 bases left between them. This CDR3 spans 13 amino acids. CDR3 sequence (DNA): TGTGCCAGCAGTCCCCCTTTTGATGAAAAACTGTTTTTT. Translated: CASSPPFDEKLFF.

CDR3 nucleotides: TGCGCCAGCAGCCGGATAGGCGGAAATGAGCAGTTCTTC. This gives the protein CASSRIGGNEQFF. The chain is built from TRBV5-1 and TRBJ2-1; D uncertain. Looked up from germline, CDR1 is SGHRS and CDR2 is YFSETQ. The CDR3 covers 13 residues. Trimming stripped 4 bases from V and 7 bases from J, with 12 bases between. Supplemented by reference TRBV5-1 and TRBJ2-1, the full variable domain reads KAGVTQTPRYLIKTRGQQVTLSCSPISGHRSVSWYQQTPGQGLQFLFEYFSETQRNKGNFPGRFSGRQFSNSRSEMNVSTLELGDSALYLCASSRIGGNEQFFGPGTRLTVL.

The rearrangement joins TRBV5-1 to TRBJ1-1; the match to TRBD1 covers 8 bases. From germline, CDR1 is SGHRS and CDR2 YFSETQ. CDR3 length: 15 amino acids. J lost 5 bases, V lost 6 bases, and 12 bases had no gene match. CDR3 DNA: TGCGCCAGCACAACCGGACAGGGCATTTGGACTGAAGCTTTCTTT. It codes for CASTTGQGIWTEAFF.

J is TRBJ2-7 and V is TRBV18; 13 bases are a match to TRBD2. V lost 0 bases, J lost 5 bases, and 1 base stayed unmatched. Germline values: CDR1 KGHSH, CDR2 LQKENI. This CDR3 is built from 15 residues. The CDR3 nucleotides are TGTGCCAGCTCACCACCGGGACTAGCGGGACACGAGCAGTACTTC. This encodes CASSPPGLAGHEQYF.

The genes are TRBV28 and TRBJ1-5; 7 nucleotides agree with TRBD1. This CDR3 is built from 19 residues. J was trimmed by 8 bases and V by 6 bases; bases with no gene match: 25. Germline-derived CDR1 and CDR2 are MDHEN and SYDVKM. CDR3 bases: TGTGCCAGCAGCTCTAATCGACCATCGACAGGGATAGGGGTGGAGCCCCAGCATTTT. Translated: CASSSNRPSTGIGVEPQHF.

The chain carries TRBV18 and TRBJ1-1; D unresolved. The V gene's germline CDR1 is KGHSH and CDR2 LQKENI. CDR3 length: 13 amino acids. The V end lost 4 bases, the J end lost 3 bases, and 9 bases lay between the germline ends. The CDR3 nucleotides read TGTGCCAGCTCACGCCGGGAGTACACTGAAGCTTTCTTT. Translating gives CASSRREYTEAFF.

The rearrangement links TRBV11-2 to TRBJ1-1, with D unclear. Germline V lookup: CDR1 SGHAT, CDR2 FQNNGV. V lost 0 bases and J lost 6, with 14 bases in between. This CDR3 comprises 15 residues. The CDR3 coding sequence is TGTGCCAGCAGCTTAGATGGGCTATGGGAGGCTGAAGCTTTCTTT. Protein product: CASSLDGLWEAEAFF.